Below, one TCR beta chain is given with its context. Its binding antigen is unknown. One junction end disagrees with the germline gene, perhaps due to a read error. This specimen belongs to a study of tumor and adjacent non-tumor tissue in lung cancer listed by TCRdb under 2018. Turning to the overall study: Patients with adenocarcinoma (approximately 12), squamous cell carcinoma (2) and small cell lung cancer (1) were included in the cohort. Ages among the roughly 15 patients ranged from roughly 31 to 76 years, there were 10 men and 5 women, and disease was at TNM stage I to III. In total, sequencing yielded 125,075,908 productive TCRbeta reads, which works out to an average of around 4.2 million reads per sample. The study compared bulk TCRbeta repertoires from lung tumor tissue and matched distant non-tumor lung tissue of under 16 lung cancer patients. For each patient, one tumor sample and one normal lung sample were taken, giving some 33 paired specimens that underwent TCRbeta CDR3 sequencing.

The CDR3, cysteine through phenylalanine, is 15 amino acids long. Only the CDR3 region is kept as DNA, spanning 45 bases read in frame from base 1. According to the germline V gene (reference sequence), CDR1 reads SGHNT and CDR2 reads YYREEE. The full study reports these points: Tumor tissue showed significantly greater TCR diversity (inverse Simpson) than normal lung tissue (431.37 vs 166.20, P = 0.0075, Mann-Whitney U test). Peripheral blood was not sequenced, so blood TCRbeta repertoires were not examined in the lung cancer patients of the study. Neither the sequencing platform nor unique molecular identifiers are mentioned in the methods. Only around 14 patients were in the cohort, and the authors stated that larger samples and more detailed clinical data are needed. The top 100 clones accounted for a significantly larger cumulative portion of the repertoire in normal lung than in tumor tissue. Younger patients had significantly higher TCR diversity, and higher tumor TCR diversity was associated with shorter overall and disease-free survival.

RNA was isolated from bulk, unsorted tissue, and RNA quality was assessed with a NanoDrop ND-1000 and an Agilent 2100. For the normal lung samples, distant non-tumor tissue was collected more than 3 cm away from the tumor edge. The donors were newly diagnosed lung cancer patients admitted for thoracic surgery in China from August to November 2014 who had not received prior chemotherapy. Patients who had received previous radiotherapy or chemotherapy, or who had another concurrent cancer, were excluded from the study. Pieces of surgical tissue measuring about 1-2 cm3 were kept in RNAlater solution and stored at -80 degrees C until use. The library relied on multiplex PCR. The data were produced on an Illumina HiSeq 2500. TCRbeta libraries were constructed through three rounds of nested PCR with primers (Table S4) according to protocols modified from ARM-PCR. PCR products of 200-500 bp were gel-excised and purified with the QIAquick gel extraction kit before sequencing. Under the source paper's analysis protocol: Trimmomatic was used to clean the reads, FLASH was used to merge the reads into complete CDR3 sequences, and MiTCR was used to assign the reads to V(D)J germline segments. Clonal diversity was computed as the inverse Simpson's index with VDJtools. In-frame sequences without a premature stop codon were defined as productive reads. TCRdb cleaned the public reads at Q25 with fastp, built clones with MiXCR and kept in-frame beta chains. Every CDR3 protein is listed once, alongside the most common genes and DNA of its rows. TCRdb, rather than the study authors, made the V and J calls. In all, the sample holds around 99,000 distinct CDR3 sequences, and about 63% of those were seen once. The ten largest clonotypes hold roughly 20% of the sample.

The chain links TRBV5-4 with TRBJ2-3; the D segment could be TRBD2, given 6 matching bases. The TCR sequence derives from a man in his 60s with non-small cell lung cancer. Sequences were obtained from distant non-tumor lung tissue. The DNA sequence is as follows: TGTGCCAACAGCGACGGACTAACGGGTACAGATACGCAGTATTTT. This codes for CANSDGLTGTDTQYF.